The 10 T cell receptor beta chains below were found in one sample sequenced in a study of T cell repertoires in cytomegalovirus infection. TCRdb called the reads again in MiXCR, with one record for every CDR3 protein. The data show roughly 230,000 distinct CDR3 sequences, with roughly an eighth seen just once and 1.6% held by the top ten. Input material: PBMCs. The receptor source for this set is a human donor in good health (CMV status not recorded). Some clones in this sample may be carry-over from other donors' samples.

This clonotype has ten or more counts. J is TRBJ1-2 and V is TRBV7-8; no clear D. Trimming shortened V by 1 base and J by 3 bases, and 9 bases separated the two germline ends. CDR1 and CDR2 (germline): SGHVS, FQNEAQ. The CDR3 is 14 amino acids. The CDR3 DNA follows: TGTGCCAGCAGCTTAGTCCGGGAGTACTATGGCTACACCTTC. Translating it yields CASSLVREYYGYTF.

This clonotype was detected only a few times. The CDR3 DNA follows: TGTGCCAGCAGCCCCACAGGCGGTGAGGCCAAAAACATTCAGTACTTC. Its translation is CASSPTGGEAKNIQYF. The genes are TRBV7-3 and TRBJ2-4, with D possibly being TRBD1 (5 bases). V lost 5 bases and J lost 1, with 15 bases in between. Germline CDR1 is SGHTA and CDR2 is FQGTGA. The CDR3 spans 16 residues.

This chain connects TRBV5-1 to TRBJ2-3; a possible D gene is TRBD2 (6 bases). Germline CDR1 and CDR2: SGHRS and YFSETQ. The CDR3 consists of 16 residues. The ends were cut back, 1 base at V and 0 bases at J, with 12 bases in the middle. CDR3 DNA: TGCGCCAGCAGCTTGAGAGTAGCGGAGAGCACAGATACGCAGTATTTT. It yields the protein CASSLRVAESTDTQYF.

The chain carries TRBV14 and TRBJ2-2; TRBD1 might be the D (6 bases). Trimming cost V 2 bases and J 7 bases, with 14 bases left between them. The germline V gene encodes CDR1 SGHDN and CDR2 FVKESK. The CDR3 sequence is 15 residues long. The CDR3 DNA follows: TGTGCCAGCAGCCAAAACAGGGTCGGCGTCGGGGAGCTGTTTTTT. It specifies CASSQNRVGVGELFF.

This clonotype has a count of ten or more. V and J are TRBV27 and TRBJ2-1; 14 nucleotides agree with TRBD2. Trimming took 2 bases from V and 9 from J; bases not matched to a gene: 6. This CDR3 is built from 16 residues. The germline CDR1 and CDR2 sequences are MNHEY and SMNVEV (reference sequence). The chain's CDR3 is CASSLRLAGGPREQFF. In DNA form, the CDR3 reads TGTGCCAGCAGTTTAAGACTAGCGGGAGGGCCTCGTGAGCAGTTCTTC.

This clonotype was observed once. CDR3 in DNA: TGCGCCAGCAGTCTAGAGGCGGGAGTGGAGACCCAGTACTTC. This gives the protein CASSLEAGVETQYF. V usage is TRBV5-1 and J usage is TRBJ2-5; 7 bases match TRBD2. J was trimmed by 5 bases and V by 5 bases; bases with no gene match: 9. The CDR3 length is 14 residues. CDR1 is SGHRS, CDR2 YFSETQ, per germline.

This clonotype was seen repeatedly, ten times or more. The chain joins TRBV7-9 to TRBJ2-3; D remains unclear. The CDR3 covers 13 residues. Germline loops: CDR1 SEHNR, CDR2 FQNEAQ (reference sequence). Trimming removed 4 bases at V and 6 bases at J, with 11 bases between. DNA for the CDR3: TGTGCCAGCAGCTCCGCCGGGTCTGATACGCAGTATTTT. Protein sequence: CASSSAGSDTQYF.

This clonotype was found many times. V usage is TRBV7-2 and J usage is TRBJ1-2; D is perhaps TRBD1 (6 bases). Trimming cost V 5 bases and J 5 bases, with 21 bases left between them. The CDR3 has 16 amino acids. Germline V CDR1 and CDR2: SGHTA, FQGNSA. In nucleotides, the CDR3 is TGTGCCAGCAGCCCCCCTATAGGGGGTACGTTTTATGGCTACACCTTC. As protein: CASSPPIGGTFYGYTF.

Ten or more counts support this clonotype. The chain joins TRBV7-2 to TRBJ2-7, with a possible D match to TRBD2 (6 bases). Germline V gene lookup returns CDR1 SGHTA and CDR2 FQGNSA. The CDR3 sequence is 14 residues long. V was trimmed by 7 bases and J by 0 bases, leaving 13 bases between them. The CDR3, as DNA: TGTGCCAGCAATCCTGGGGGGAGCTCCTACGAGCAGTACTTC. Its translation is CASNPGGSSYEQYF.

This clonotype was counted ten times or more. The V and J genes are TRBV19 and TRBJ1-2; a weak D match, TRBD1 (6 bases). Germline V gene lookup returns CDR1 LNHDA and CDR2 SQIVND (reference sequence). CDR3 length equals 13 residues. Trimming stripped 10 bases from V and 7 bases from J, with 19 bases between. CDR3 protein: CATQQGYLGGYTF. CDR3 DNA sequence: TGTGCCACCCAACAGGGTTATCTGGGTGGCTACACCTTC.